This entry describes one T cell receptor (beta chain). The template used for profiling TCR beta VDJ and CDR3 was genomic DNA. TCRdb reprocessed the reads via MiXCR and lists one record per CDR3 protein. The sample carries about 42,000 distinct CDR3 sequences, around 67% recorded once. The trim removed 5 bases at V and 8 bases at J, leaving 5 bases unmatched. Germline V CDR1 and CDR2: SEHNR, FQNEAQ (reference sequence). The CDR3 totals 12 residues. The data stem from a study of CD8+CD57+ T cells in acquired aplastic anemia. Sequencing used sorted CD4+, CD8+, or CD8+CD57+ T cells (not recorded which) from PBMCs. The clonotype was recovered from a human donor in good health, serving as a control. The chain combines TRBV7-9 with TRBJ1-2, with 7 bases lining up with TRBD1. The CDR3 reads CASSPETGGYTF. DNA of the CDR3: TGTGCCAGCAGCCCGGAGACAGGGGGCTACACCTTC.